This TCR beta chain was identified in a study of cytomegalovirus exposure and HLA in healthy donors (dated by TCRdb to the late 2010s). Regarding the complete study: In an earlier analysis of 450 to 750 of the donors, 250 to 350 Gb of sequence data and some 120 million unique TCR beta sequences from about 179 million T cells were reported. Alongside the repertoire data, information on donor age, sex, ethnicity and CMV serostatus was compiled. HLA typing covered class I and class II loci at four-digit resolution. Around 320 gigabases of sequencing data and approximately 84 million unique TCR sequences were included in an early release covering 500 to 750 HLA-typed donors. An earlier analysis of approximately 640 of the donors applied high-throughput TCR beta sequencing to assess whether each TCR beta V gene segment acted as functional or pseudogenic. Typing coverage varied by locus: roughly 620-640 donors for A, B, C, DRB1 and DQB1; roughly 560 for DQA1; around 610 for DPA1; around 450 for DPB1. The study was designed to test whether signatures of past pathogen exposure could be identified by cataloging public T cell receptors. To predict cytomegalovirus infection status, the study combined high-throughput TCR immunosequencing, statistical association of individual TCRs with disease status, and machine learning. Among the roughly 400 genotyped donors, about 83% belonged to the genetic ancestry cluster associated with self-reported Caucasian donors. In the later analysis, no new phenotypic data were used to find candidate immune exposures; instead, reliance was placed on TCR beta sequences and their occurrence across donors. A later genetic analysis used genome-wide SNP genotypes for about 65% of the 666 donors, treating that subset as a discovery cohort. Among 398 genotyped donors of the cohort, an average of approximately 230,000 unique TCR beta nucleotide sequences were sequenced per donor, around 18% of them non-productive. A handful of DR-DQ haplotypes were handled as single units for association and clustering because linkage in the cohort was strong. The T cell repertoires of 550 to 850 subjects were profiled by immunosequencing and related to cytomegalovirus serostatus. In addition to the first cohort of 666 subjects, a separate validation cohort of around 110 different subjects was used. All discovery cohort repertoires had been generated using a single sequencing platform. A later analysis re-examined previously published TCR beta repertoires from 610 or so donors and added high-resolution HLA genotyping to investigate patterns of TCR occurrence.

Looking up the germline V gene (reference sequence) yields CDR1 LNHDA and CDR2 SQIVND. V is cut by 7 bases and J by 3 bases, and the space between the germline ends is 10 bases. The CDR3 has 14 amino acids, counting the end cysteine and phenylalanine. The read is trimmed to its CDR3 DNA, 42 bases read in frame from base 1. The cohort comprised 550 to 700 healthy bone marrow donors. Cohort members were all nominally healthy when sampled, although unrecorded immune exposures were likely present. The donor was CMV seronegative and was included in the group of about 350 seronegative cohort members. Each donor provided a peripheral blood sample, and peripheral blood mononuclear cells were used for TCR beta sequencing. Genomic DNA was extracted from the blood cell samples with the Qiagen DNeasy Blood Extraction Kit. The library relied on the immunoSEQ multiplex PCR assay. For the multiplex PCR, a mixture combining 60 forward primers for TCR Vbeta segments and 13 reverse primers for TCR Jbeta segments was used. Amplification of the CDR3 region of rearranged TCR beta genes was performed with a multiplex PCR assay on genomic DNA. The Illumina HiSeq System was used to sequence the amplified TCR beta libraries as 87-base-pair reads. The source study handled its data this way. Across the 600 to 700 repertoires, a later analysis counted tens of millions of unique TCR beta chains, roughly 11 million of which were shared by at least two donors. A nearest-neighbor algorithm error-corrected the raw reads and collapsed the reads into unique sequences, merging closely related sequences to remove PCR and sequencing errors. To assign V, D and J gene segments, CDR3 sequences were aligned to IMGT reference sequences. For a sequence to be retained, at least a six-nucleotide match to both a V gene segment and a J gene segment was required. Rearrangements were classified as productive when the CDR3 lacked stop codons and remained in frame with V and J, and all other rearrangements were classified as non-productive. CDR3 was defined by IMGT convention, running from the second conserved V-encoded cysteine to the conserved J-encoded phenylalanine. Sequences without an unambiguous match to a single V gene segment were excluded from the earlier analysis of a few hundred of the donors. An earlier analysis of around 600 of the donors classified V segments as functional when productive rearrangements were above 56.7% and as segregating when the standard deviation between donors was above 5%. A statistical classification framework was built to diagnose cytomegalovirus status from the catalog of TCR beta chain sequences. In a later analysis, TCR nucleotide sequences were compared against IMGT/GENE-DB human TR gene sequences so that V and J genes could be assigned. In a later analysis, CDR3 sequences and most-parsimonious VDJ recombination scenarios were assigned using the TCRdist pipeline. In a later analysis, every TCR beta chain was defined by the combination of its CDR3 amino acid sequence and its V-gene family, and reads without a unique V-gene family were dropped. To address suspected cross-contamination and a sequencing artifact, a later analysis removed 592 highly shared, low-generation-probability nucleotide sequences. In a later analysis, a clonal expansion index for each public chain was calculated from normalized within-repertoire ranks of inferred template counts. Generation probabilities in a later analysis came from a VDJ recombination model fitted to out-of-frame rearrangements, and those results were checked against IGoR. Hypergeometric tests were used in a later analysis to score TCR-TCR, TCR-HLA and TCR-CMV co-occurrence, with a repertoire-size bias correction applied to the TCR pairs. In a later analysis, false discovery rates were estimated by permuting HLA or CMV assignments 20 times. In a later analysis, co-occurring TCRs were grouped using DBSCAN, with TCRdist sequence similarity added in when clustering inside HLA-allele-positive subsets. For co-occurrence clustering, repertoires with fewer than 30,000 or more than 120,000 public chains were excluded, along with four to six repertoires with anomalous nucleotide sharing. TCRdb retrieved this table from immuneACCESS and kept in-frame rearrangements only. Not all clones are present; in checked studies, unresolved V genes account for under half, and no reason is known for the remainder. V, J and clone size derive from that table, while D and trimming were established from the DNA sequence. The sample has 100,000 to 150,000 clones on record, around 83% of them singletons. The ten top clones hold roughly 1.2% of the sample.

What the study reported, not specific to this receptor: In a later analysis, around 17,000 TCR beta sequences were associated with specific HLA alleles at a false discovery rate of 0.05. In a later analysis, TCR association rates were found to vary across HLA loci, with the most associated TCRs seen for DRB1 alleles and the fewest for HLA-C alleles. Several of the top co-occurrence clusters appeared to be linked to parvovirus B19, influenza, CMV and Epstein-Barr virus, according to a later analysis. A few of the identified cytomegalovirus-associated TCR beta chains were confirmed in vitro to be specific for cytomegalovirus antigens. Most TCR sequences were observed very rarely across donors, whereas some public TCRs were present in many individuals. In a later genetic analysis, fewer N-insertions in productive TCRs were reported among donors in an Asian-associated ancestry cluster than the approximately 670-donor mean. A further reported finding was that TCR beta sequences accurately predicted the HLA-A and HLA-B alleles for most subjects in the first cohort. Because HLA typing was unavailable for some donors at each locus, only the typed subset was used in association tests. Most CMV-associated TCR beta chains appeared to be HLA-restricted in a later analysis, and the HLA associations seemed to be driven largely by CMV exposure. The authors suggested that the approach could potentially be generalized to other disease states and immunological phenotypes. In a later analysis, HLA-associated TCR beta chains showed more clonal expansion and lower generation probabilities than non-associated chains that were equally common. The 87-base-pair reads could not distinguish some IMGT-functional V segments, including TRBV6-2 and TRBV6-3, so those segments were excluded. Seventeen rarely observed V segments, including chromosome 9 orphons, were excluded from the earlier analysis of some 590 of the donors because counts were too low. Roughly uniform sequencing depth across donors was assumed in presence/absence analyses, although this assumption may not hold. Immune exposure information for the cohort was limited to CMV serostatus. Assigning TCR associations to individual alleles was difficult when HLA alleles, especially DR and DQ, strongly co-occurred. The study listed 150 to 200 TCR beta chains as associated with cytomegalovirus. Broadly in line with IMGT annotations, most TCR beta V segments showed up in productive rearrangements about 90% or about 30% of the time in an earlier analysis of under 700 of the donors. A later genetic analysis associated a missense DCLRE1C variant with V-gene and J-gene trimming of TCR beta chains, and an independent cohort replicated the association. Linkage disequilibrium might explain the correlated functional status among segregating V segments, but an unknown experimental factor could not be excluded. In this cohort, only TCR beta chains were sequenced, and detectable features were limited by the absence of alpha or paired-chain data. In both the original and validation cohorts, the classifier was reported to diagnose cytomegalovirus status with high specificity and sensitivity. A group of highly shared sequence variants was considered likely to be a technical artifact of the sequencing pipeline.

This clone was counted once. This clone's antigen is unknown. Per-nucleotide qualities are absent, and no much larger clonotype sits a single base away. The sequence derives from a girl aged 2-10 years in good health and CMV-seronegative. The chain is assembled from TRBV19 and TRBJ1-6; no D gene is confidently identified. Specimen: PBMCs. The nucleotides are TGTGCCAGTACCCCCCGGGTCTATAATTCACCCCTCCACTTT. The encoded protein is CASTPRVYNSPLHF.